The 5 T cell receptor beta chains given below trace back to one sample, sequenced in a study of blood T cell repertoires in COVID-19. Assay used: immunoSEQ multiplex PCR; TCRdb lists only in-frame clones, some missing. The sample has around 150,000 clones; around 90% are singletons. Input material: peripheral blood. These TCRs come from a man in his late teens or twenties with acute or convalescent COVID-19.

This chain uses TRBV28 with TRBJ2-7; D is ambiguous. The germline V and J ends were trimmed by 7 bases and 0 bases, with 19 bases remaining between them. The CDR3 totals 16 residues. CDR1 is MDHEN, CDR2 SYDVKM, per germline. CDR3: CASNRGLPQDSYEQYF. The DNA for the CDR3 is TGTGCCAGCAATCGTGGGTTGCCTCAGGACTCCTACGAGCAGTACTTC.

This CDR3 reads CASSRHLGSNQPQHF. The CDR3 bases are TGTGCCAGTAGTAGACACTTGGGTAGCAATCAGCCCCAGCATTTT. J is TRBJ1-5 and V is TRBV19; no clear D. Trimming removed 4 bases at V and 0 bases at J, with 10 bases between. Germline values: CDR1 LNHDA, CDR2 SQIVND (reference sequence). The CDR3 spans 15 residues.

The V and J genes are TRBV29-1 and TRBJ2-7, with 11 bases lining up with TRBD2. Germline-derived CDR1 and CDR2 are SQVTM and ANQGSEA. The CDR3 loop spans 16 amino acids. The CDR3 here is CTPYILAGAPLWEQYF. The CDR3 DNA is TGCACCCCCTATATACTAGCGGGAGCCCCTTTGTGGGAGCAGTACTTC.

J is TRBJ2-3 and V is TRBV18, with 10 bases that match TRBD2. The CDR3 contains 19 residues. The V gene end was trimmed by 0 bases and the J gene end by 4 bases; junction bases not matched to a gene: 13. Looked up from germline, CDR1 is KGHSH and CDR2 is LQKENI. CDR3 sequence reads: CASSPPRSQREGWADTQYF. CDR3 nucleotide sequence: TGTGCCAGCTCACCACCGAGGAGTCAGCGGGAGGGCTGGGCAGATACGCAGTATTTT.

This clone was seen once. J is TRBJ2-1 and V is TRBV7-2; 7 bases are a match to TRBD1. Trimming took 5 bases from V and 2 from J; bases not matched to a gene: 6. CDR3 length equals 15 residues. Germline CDR1 reads SGHTA; CDR2 reads FQGNSA. DNA of the CDR3: TGTGCCAGCAGCCCAACAGGGGTGGCCTACAATGAGCAGTTCTTC. It codes for CASSPTGVAYNEQFF. Variable domain in full (rest from reference TRBV7-2 and TRBJ2-1): GAGVSQSPSNKVTEKGKDVELRCDPISGHTALYWYRQSLGQGLEFLIYFQGNSAPDKSGLPSDRFSAERTGGSVSTLTIQRTQQEDSAVYLCASSPTGVAYNEQFFGPGTRLTVL.